This T cell receptor beta chain was observed in a study of blood T cell repertoires in COVID-19. This CDR3 has 13 residues. Germline CDR1 and CDR2: MDHEN and SYDVKM. The V and J ends lost 1 base and 0 bases respectively, with 3 bases between them. The method was immunoSEQ multiplex PCR; TCRdb's version includes in-frame clones alone and lacks a portion of them. Seen here are tens of thousands of clones, 87% observed once, and the top ten hold over 13%. This receptor was obtained from a man in his sixties with active COVID-19. The chain is built from TRBV28 and TRBJ1-1, with no clear D. The source material was peripheral blood. CDR3: CASSLSVNTEAFF. Here the CDR3 DNA reads TGTGCCAGCAGTTTATCGGTGAACACTGAAGCTTTCTTT.